The next 9 T cell receptor beta chains were all read from a single sample in a study of blood T cell repertoires in COVID-19. The table came from immunoSEQ multiplex PCR; TCRdb's copy has only in-frame clones and leaves some out. The data contain 300,000 or so clones, about 90% of them singletons. The sequenced sample was PBMCs or T cells enriched from blood (not recorded which). The receptors were gathered from a woman aged 30 to 39 who had recovered from COVID-19.

The chain recombines TRBV6-4 with TRBJ2-3; 9 positions match TRBD1. Germline CDR1 reads MRHNA; CDR2 reads SNTAGT. With 0 bases clipped from V and 4 bases from J, the junction kept 8 bases outside the gene matches. The CDR3 loop spans 17 amino acids. Here the CDR3 DNA reads TGTGCCAGCAGTGACTCGGGAACAGGGGGCAGAGCAGATACGCAGTATTTT. Its translation is CASSDSGTGGRADTQYF.

V and J are TRBV5-1 and TRBJ1-1; D gene ambiguous. Germline CDR1 and CDR2: SGHRS and YFSETQ. The V end lost 0 bases, the J end lost 5 bases, and 14 bases lay between the germline ends. The CDR3 loop spans 15 amino acids. The CDR3 coding sequence is TGCGCCAGCAGCTTGGACGTGACGGGCGGGACTGAAGCTTTCTTT. Protein product: CASSLDVTGGTEAFF.

The CDR3 DNA reads as TGTGCCAGCAGGCCAGGGGCCCTTAGCAATCAGCCCCAGCATTTT. It is translated as CASRPGALSNQPQHF. The rearrangement joins TRBV27 to TRBJ1-5; D perhaps matches TRBD1 (6 bases). In germline, CDR1 is MNHEY, CDR2 SMNVEV (reference sequence). The V end was cut by 6 bases, the J end by 0 bases, with 12 bases between. The CDR3 spans 15 residues.

The chain couples TRBV6-1 to TRBJ1-5, with D possibly matching TRBD1 (5 bases). Germline loops: CDR1 MNHNS, CDR2 SASEGT. The CDR3 has 16 amino acids. Trimming shortened V by 2 bases and J by 7 bases, and 18 bases separated the two germline ends. The CDR3: CASSESSQGGRQPQHF. DNA of the CDR3: TGTGCCAGCAGTGAAAGTAGCCAGGGTGGGCGACAGCCCCAGCATTTT.

This chain uses TRBV2 with TRBJ1-2; 11 nucleotides agree with TRBD1. Germline loops: CDR1 SNHLY, CDR2 FYNNEI. V was pared by 4 bases and J by 3 bases, with 10 bases of the junction left unmatched. This CDR3 comprises 17 residues. In nucleotides, the CDR3 is TGTGCCAGCAGTGCCCGCCCGCCGGGACAGGGGGACTATGGCTACACCTTC. Protein: CASSARPPGQGDYGYTF.

In this sample, this clone turned up once. The CDR3 bases are TGTGCCAGCAGTGAAATGCCAGGGGGAGTAGTCACTGAAGCTTTCTTT. This sequence encodes CASSEMPGGVVTEAFF. The rearrangement uses TRBV6-1 and TRBJ1-1, with TRBD1 matching over 7 bases. From germline, CDR1 is MNHNS and CDR2 SASEGT. This CDR3 is 16 amino acids long. V lost 2 bases, J lost 4 bases, and 10 bases stayed unmatched.

The chain is built from TRBV18 and TRBJ2-7; 9 bases are shared with TRBD1. V was clipped by 6 bases and J by 6 bases; unmatched bases: 9. The CDR3 length is 14 residues. Germline lookup yields CDR1 KGHSH and CDR2 LQKENI. CDR3 nucleotide sequence: TGTGCCAGCTCGGGACAGGGTAGGGGTTTCGAGCAGTACTTC. This codes for CASSGQGRGFEQYF.

As concerns this clone: The same CDR3 arises from other DNA sequences in this sample as well. The CDR3 sequence: CASSLVQGTEAFF. The CDR3 region has the DNA TGTGCCAGCAGTTTAGTACAGGGGACTGAAGCTTTCTTT. V gene TRBV12-3 or TRBV12-4 combines with J gene TRBJ1-1; 7 bases fit TRBD1. The CDR3 spans 13 residues. V lost 1 base to trimming and J lost 5 bases; unmatched junction nucleotides: 1.

The table lists this clone with a few counts. V usage is TRBV18 and J usage is TRBJ2-2; 12 nucleotides agree with TRBD2. CDR1 KGHSH and CDR2 LQKENI come from the germline V gene. Germline trimming cut 3 bases from V and 1 base from J; bases unmatched to any gene: 9. CDR3 size: 19 residues. The CDR3 is CASSPLIPGLAGNTGELFF. The CDR3 DNA follows: TGTGCCAGCTCACCTCTCATTCCGGGACTAGCGGGGAACACCGGGGAGCTGTTTTTT.